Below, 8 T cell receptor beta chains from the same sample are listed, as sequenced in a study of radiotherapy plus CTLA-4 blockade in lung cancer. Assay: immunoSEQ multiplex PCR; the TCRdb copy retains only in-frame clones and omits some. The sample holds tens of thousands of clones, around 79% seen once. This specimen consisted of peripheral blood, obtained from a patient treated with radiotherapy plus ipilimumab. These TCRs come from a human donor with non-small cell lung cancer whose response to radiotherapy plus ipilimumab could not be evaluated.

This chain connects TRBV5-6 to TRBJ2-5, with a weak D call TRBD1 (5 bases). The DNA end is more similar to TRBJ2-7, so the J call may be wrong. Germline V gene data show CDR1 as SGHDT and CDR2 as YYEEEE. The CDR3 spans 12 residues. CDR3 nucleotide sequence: TGTGCCAGCAGCTTTGAAGGGGTCGAGCAGTACTTC. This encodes CASSFEGVEQYF.

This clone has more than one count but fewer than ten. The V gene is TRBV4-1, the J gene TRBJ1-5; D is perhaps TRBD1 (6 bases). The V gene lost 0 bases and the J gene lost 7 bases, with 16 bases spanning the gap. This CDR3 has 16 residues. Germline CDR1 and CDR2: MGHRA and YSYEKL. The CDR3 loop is CASSQDGAGGTQPQHF. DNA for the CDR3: TGCGCCAGCAGCCAAGATGGGGCTGGGGGCACGCAGCCCCAGCATTTT.

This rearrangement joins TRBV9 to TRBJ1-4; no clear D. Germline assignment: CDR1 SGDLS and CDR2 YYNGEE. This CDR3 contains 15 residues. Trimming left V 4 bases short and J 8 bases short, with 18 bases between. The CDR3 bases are TGTGCCAGCAGCACCCCCGGGGAGGCGGGGGAAAAACTGTTTTTT. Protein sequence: CASSTPGEAGEKLFF.

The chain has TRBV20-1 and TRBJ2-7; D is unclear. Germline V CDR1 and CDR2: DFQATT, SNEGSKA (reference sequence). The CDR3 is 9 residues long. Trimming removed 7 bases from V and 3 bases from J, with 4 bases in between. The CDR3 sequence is CSVGYEQYF. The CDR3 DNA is TGCAGTGTCGGCTACGAGCAGTACTTC.

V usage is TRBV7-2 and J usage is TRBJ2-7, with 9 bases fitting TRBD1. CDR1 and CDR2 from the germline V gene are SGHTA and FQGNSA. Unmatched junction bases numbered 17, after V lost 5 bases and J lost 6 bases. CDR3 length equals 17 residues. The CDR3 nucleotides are TGTGCCAGCAGCACGACAGGGGGGACGCCGATATTCATCGAGCAGTACTTC. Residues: CASSTTGGTPIFIEQYF.

The CDR3 spells CASSALGATNTEAFF. The CDR3 DNA is TGTGCCAGCAGCGCGCTGGGGGCGACCAACACTGAAGCTTTCTTT. The gene calls are TRBV7-6 and TRBJ1-1, with a possible D match to TRBD1 (6 bases). Germline CDR1 SGHVS, CDR2 FNYEAQ. V lost 5 bases, J lost 2 bases, and 15 bases lay in between. The CDR3 is made up of 15 amino acids.

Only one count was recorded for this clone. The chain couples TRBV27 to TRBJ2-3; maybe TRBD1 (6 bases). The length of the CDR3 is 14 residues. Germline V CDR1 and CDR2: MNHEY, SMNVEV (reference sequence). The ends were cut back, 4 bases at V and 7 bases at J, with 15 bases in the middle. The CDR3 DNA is TGTGCCAGCAGTTCGACAGGTAGCATTTATACGCAGTATTTT. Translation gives CASSSTGSIYTQYF.

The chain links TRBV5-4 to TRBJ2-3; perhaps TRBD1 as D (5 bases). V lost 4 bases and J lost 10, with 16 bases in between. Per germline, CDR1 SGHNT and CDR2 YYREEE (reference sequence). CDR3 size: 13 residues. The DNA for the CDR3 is TGTGCCAGCAGCCCCCAGGGAATGGCGGCGCAGTATTTT. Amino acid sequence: CASSPQGMAAQYF. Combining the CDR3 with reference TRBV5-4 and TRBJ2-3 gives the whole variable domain ETGVTQSPTHLIKTRGQQVTLRCSSQSGHNTVSWYQQALGQGPQFIFQYYREEENGRGNFPPRFSGLQFPNYSSELNVNALELDDSALYLCASSPQGMAAQYFGPGTRLTVL.